The rows below give T cell receptor beta chains drawn from one sample of a study of blood T cells in healthy people across ages. TCRdb redid the calling of the 5' RACE reads with MiXCR, one entry per CDR3 protein. The sample has 1.5 million to 1.9 million distinct CDR3 sequences, roughly two fifths seen once; the top ten hold around 4%. The sequencing sample was made of blood. The receptors come from a woman under 30 in good health. The CDR3 runs from the conserved cysteine through the conserved F or W. A D gene is named only where the DNA matches it firmly. Part of the rows lack a size; the others show once, few, many or a class for expanded clones.

TRBV12-3/TRBV12-4,TRBJ1-2,14,few,-,TGTGCCAGCAGTTTACAGGGAGGGGTAGGAGGCTACACCTTC,CASSLQGGVGGYTF
TRBV29-1,TRBJ1-1,13,-,-,TGCAGCGTTGACAGGGGCTGGGGCACTGAAGCTTTCTTT,CSVDRGWGTEAFF
TRBV6-2/TRBV6-3,TRBJ2-7,16,few,TRBD2,TGTGCCAGCAGAGGGACTAGCGGTCGATACTCCTACGAGCAGTACTTC,CASRGTSGRYSYEQYF
TRBV7-9,TRBJ2-5,15,-,-,TGTGCCAGCAGCCCGCCGGGGTCCAGGGCAGGTTCCCAGTACTTC,CASSPPGSRAGSQYF
TRBV6-2/TRBV6-3,TRBJ1-5,16,few,TRBD1,TGTGCCAGCACCTACATGGGACAGGGGGCTGGACAGCCCCAGCATTTT,CASTYMGQGAGQPQHF
TRBV12-3/TRBV12-4,TRBJ1-5,12,-,-,TGTGCCAGCAGTCCGGACCATCAGCCCCAGCATTTT,CASSPDHQPQHF
TRBV10-3,TRBJ2-7,14,-,-,TGTGCCATCAGGCCGGGGCCTAGCTCCTACGAGCAGTACTTC,CAIRPGPSSYEQYF
TRBV7-8,TRBJ1-5,19,-,TRBD1,TGTGCCAGCAGCTCCTTAGGGAGACAGGGGCGGTATAGCAATCAGCCCCAGCATTTT,CASSSLGRQGRYSNQPQHF
TRBV9,TRBJ2-5,18,few,TRBD2,TGTGCCAGCAGCGTAGGATTGAGAATGCTAGCGGGGGAAGAGACCCAGTACTTC,CASSVGLRMLAGEETQYF
TRBV7-2,TRBJ2-1,17,once,TRBD2,TGTGCCAGCAGCTTAGAGGCTAGCGGGAGATGGTACAATGAGCAGTTCTTC,CASSLEASGRWYNEQFF
TRBV14,TRBJ2-3,13,-,-,TGTGCCAGCAGCCACCGACATGCAGATACGCAGTATTTT,CASSHRHADTQYF
TRBV6-6,TRBJ1-3,13,once,-,TGTGCCAGCACCCGACTAACTGGAAACACCATATATTTT,CASTRLTGNTIYF
TRBV20-1,TRBJ1-2,12,-,-,TGCAGTGCCCGGACAGTCCCCTCTGGCTACACCTTC,CSARTVPSGYTF
TRBV4-3,TRBJ2-6,18,-,TRBD1,TGCGCCAGCAGCCACCTAGACAGGGGGGCCTCTGGGGCCAACGTCCTGACTTTC,CASSHLDRGASGANVLTF